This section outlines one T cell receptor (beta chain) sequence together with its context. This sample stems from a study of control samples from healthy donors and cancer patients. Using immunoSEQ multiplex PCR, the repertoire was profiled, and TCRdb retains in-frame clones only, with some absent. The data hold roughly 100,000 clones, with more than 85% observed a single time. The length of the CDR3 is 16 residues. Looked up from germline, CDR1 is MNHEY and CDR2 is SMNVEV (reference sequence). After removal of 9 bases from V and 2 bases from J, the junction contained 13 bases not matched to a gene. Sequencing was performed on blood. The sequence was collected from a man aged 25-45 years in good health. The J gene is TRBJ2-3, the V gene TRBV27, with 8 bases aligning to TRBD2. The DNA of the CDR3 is TGTGCCAGTCGGAGGGGGTCGGGAGGGATCACAGATACGCAGTATTTT. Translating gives CASRRGSGGITDTQYF.